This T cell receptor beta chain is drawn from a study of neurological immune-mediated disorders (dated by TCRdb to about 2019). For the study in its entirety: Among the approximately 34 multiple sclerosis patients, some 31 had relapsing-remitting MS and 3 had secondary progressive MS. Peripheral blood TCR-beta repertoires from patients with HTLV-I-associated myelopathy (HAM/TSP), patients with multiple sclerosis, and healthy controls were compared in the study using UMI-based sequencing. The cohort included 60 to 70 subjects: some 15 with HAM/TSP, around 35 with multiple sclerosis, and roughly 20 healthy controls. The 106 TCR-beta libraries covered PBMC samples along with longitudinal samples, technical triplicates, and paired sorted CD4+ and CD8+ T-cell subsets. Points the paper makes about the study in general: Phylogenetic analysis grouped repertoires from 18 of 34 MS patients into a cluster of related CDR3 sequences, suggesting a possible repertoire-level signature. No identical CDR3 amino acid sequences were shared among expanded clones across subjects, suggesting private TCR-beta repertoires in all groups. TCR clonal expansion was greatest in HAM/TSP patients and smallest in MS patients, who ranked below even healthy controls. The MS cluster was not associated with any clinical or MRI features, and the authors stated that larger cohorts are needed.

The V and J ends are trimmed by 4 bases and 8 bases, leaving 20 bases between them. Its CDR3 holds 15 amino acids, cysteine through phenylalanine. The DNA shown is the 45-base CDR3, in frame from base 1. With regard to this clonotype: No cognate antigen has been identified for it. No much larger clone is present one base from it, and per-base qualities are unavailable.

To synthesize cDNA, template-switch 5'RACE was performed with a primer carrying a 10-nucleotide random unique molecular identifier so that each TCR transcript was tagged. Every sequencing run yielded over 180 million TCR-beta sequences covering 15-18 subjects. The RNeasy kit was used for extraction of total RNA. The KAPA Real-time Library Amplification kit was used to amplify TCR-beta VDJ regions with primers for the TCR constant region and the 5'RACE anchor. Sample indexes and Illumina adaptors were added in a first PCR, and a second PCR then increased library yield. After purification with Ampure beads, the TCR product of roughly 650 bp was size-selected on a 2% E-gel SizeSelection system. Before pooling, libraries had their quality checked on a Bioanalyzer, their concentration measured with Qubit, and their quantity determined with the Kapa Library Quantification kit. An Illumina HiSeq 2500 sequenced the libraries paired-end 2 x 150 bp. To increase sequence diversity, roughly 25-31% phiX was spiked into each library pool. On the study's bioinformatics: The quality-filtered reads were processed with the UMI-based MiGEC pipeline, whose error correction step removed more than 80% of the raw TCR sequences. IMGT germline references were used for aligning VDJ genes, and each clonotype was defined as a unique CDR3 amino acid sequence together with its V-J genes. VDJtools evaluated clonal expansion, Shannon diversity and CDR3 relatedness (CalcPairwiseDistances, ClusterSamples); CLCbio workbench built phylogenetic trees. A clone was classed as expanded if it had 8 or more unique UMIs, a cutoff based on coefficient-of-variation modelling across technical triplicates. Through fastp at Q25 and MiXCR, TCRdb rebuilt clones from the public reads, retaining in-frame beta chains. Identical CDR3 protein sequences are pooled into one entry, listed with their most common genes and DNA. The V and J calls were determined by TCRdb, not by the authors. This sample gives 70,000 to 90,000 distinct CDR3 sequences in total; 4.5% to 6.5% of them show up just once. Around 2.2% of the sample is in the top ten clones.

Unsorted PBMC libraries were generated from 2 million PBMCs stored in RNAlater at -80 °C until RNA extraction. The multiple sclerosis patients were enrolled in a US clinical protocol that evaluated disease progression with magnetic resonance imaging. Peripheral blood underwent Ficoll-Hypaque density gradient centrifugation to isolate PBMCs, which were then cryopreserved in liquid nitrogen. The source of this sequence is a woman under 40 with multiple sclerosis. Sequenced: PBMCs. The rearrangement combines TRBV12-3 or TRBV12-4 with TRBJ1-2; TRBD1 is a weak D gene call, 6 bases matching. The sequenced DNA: TGTGCCAGCAGTTCTGGGACACCTCAAACGAGGGGCTACACCTTC. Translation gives CASSSGTPQTRGYTF.